The clone carrying this TCR beta chain was seen at least ten times. Its antigen is as yet unknown. Each CDR3 protein is one row after TCRdb ran MiXCR on the 5' RACE reads. The sample contains 230,000 or so distinct CDR3 sequences, under 30% of which appear only once. The data are from a study of CD8 T cells in ankylosing spondylitis. General study points: Ankylosing spondylitis blood seemed to carry a telltale TCR beta motif made of seven or eight highly homologous variants. A subset of motif variants has previously been described in the synovial fluid and blood of reactive arthritis. Reportedly, matched ankylosing spondylitis synovial fluid was significantly enriched for disease-linked clones. Researchers report that disease-linked clones proved CD8+ and relatively rare in peripheral blood.

Germline-derived CDR1 and CDR2 are SQVTM and ANQGSEA. This CDR3 contains 14 residues. J gave up 0 bases and V 7 bases, and 8 bases lay outside the gene matches. The gene calls are TRBV29-1 and TRBJ1-2; 7 nucleotides align to TRBD1. The source is a male donor with ankylosing spondylitis or in good health (not recorded which). The sequencing input was blood, either unsorted or a sorted T cell fraction (not recorded which). CDR3 sequence reads: CSAGPQGTNYGYTF. CDR3 DNA sequence: TGCAGCGCCGGACCACAGGGGACTAACTATGGCTACACCTTC.